This T cell receptor (beta chain) originates from a study of T cell responses to AZD1222 COVID-19 vaccine (dated by TCRdb to the early 2020s). For the study in its entirety: Because spike-specific TCR depth and breadth did not differ between the two schedules, AZD1222 recipients who got a second dose at roughly 4 weeks were pooled with those who got a second dose at roughly 12 weeks. TCR sequencing was performed for 230 to 250 trial participants, of whom around 200 were given two doses of AZD1222 and some 26 were given two doses of MenACWY control vaccine. Trial participants were enrolled into age subgroups of 18-55, 56-69 and 70-plus years, which contained roughly 150, 30 and 60 TCR-sequenced participants, respectively.

General study outcomes and caveats: The whole spike protein was spanned by vaccine-associated CD4 TCRs, and dominant responses were seen in regions 160-218 and 743-854. Because no day 14 peak-response samples were available, repertoires were characterized only after the peak T cell response. Only six or seven AZD1222 recipients were SARS-CoV-2 seropositive at baseline, limiting conclusions about previously exposed vaccinees. Reportedly, almost half of the unique spike-specific TCRs recognized epitopes lying outside the regions that are mutated in the B.1.351 and B.1.1.7 variants. Most participants were white British and females outnumbered males, and the authors suggested that clonal diversity may have been underestimated. In the small 56-69-year group, the increase in depth fell short of significance, most likely because of low power. After two AZD1222 doses, both the breadth and the depth of spike-specific TCRs were significantly higher than at day 0 and than in MenACWY recipients.

The CDR3 regions of human TCRbeta chains were analyzed by immunosequencing. In the authors' own workflow: Repertoire TCRs were matched against a reference library of SARS-CoV-2-specific TCRs generated with the MIRA antigen-specificity platform. Breadth meant the fraction of unique TCRs that were SARS-CoV-2-associated, whereas depth meant the fraction of total T cells that were SARS-CoV-2-associated. Each spike-specific TCR was assigned to its reactive spike region and to a CD4 or CD8 class using the MIRA data. Log10-transformed breadth and depth values were compared by one-way ANOVA with Sidak's multiple comparisons tests. TCRdb obtained this table from immuneACCESS and retained in-frame rearrangements with V and J assigned. These tables miss some clones; where compared with another copy, unresolved V genes account for less than half of the shortfall, and the remainder is unexplained. D and trimming come from the DNA, and the V and J calls and clone size come from that table. Within this sample are 150,000 to 200,000 clones, with around 94% of them counted one time only. The ten largest clonotypes hold about 10% of the sample.

A remark on this clone: Its target antigen remains unknown. Per-base qualities were not stored, and no clone one base away is much larger.

The time point label, as the study defines it: baseline before first vaccination. The vaccinee samples were drawn from two UK trials, COV001 and COV002, one of which was a single-blind randomized controlled phase 2/3 trial testing AZD1222 (ChAdOx1 nCoV-19) in healthy adults. Trial participant PBMC samples were collected at day 0 and day 28 after the second dose for TCRbeta chain sequencing. Per the germline V gene, SGDLS is the CDR1 and YYNGEE is the CDR2. V is cut by 0 bases and J by 6 bases, and the space between the germline ends is 6 bases. Reading from cysteine to phenylalanine, the CDR3 counts 13 amino acids. Left in the record is the CDR3 DNA by itself, 39 bases read in frame from the first base.

This receptor was identified in an adult in good health. The sequence joins TRBV9 to TRBJ1-4; no D gene is confidently identified. Sequencing was performed on peripheral blood, taken on day 0 of AZD1222 vaccination. In nucleotides, the sequence is TGTGCCAGCAGCGTAGGAGCGGATGAAAAACTGTTTTTT. Its protein is CASSVGADEKLFF.